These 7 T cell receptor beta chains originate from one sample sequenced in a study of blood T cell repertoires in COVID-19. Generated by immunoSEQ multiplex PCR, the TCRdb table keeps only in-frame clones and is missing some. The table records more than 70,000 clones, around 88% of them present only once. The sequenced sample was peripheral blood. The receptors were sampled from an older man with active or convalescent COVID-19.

The CDR3 sequence is CASSFSPELNTEAFF. The CDR3 DNA follows: TGTGCCAGCAGTTTTTCTCCCGAGCTGAACACTGAAGCTTTCTTT. This chain connects TRBV27 to TRBJ1-1; no definite D call. The CDR3 spans 15 residues. Per the germline V gene, CDR1 is MNHEY and CDR2 is SMNVEV (reference sequence). V lost 3 bases to trimming and J lost 0 bases, with 11 bases between them.

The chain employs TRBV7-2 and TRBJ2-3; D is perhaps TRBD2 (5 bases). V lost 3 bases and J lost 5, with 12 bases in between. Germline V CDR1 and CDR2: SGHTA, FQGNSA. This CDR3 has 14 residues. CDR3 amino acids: CASSFGPGEDTQYF. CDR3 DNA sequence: TGTGCCAGCAGCTTTGGTCCCGGGGAAGATACGCAGTATTTT.

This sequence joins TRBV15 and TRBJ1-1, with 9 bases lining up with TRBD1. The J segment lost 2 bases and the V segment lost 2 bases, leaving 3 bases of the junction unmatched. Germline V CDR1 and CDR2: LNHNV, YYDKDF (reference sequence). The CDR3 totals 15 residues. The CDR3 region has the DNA TGTGCCACCAGCAGATGGACAGGGGACAACACTGAAGCTTTCTTT. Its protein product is CATSRWTGDNTEAFF.

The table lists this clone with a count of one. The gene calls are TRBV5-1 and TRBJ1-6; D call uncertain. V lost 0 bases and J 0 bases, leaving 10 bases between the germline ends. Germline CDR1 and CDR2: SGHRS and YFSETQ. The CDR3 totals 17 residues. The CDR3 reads CASSLDSYSSYNSPLHF. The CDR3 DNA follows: TGCGCCAGCAGCTTGGATTCATACAGCTCCTATAATTCACCCCTCCACTTT. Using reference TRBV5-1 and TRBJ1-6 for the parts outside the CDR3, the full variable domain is KAGVTQTPRYLIKTRGQQVTLSCSPISGHRSVSWYQQTPGQGLQFLFEYFSETQRNKGNFPGRFSGRQFSNSRSEMNVSTLELGDSALYLCASSLDSYSSYNSPLHFGNGTRLTVT.

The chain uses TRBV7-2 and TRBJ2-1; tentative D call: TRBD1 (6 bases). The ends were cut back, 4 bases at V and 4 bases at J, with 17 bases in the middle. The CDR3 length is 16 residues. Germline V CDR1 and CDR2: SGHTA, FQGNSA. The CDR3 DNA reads TGTGCCAGCAGCTCCCGTCAGGACAGCCTATACAATGAGCAGTTCTTC. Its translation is CASSSRQDSLYNEQFF.

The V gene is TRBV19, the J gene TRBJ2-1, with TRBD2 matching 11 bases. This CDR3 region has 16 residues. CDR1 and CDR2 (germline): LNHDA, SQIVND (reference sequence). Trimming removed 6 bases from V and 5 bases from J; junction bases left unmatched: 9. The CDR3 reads CASSSLTSGTNNEQFF. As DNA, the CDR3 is TGTGCCAGTAGCAGCTTGACTAGCGGGACTAACAATGAGCAGTTCTTC.

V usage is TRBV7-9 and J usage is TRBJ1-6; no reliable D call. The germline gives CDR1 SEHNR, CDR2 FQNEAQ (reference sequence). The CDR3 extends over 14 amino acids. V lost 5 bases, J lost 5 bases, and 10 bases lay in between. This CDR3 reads CASSPPGDNSPLHF. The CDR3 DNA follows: TGTGCCAGCAGCCCCCCCGGGGATAATTCACCCCTCCACTTT. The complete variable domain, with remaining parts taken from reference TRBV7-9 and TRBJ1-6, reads DTGVSQNPRHKITKRGQNVTFRCDPISEHNRLYWYRQTLGQGPEFLTYFQNEAQLEKSRLLSDRFSAERPKGSFSTLEIQRTEQGDSAMYLCASSPPGDNSPLHFGNGTRLTVT.